This entry is about one T cell receptor beta chain. It lacks a known antigen. Per-nucleotide qualities are absent, and no much larger clonotype sits a single base away. The record originates from a study of CD4 T cells in relation to SARS-CoV-2 and coronaviruses (dated by TCRdb to the early 2020s). For the study in its entirety: HLA restriction was mapped for shared crossreactive spike epitopes using patient-derived lymphoblastoid cell lines. At the level of individual TCR clonotypes, the study evaluated whether memory CD4+ T cells crossreact between the spike proteins of SARS-CoV-2 and those of common cold coronaviruses. The Adaptive Biotechnologies TCR-sequencing kit was used to sequence samples from three pre-COVID donors and the naive versus memory experiments, while other data came from Illumina-based sequencing. A different, Illumina-based TCR-beta assay was used to sequence expansion assays from other donors in the study.

Study-wide findings and limitations: Small numbers of patients and of tested TCRs limited the study. Crossreactivity analysis centred on spike protein, so crossreactivity against other viral proteins was not assessed. Sequencing naive versus memory cells indicated that the assay picks up memory recall responses, not primary responses primed during culture. Crossreactive clones showed significantly weaker SARS-CoV-2-driven expansion than monoreactive clones, consistent with antigenic imprinting. Memory CD4+ clonotypes crossrecognizing SARS-CoV-2 and at least one common cold coronavirus spike were found in around 65% of donors. No donor contributed both pre-pandemic and post-infection samples, which limited tracing the source of pre-existing responses.

CD4+ T cells from unexposed donors were collected before the COVID-19 pandemic (2011-2018). Naive and memory CD4+ T cells were separated from cryopreserved PBMCs through CD4 enrichment, which was followed by EasySep naive CD4+ T cell enrichment. Leukapheresis product for the unexposed donors was purchased commercially. Ficoll-Paque PLUS gradient centrifugation was used to isolate PBMCs from either whole blood or leukapheresis product. PBMCs were either used fresh in the expansion assay or cryopreserved at -140 degrees C. The QIAamp Micro DNA Kit was used to extract genomic DNA from the CD4+ T cells. Trimming removed 2 bases from V and 3 bases from J, leaving 34 bases between the germline ends. From cysteine to phenylalanine, the CDR3 is 22 amino acids long. The DNA shown is the 66-base CDR3, in frame from base 1. Uncultured naive and memory CD4+ T cell DNA received deep-resolution immunoSEQ TCR-beta sequencing. In the original analysis: During preprocessing, nonproductive sequences were discarded, as were any CDR3s that did not begin with C, did not end with F or W, or were shorter than 7 amino acids. Cultured and uncultured naive and memory CD4+ repertoires were searched for previously identified spike- and CEF-reactive CDR3s. CDR3 homology was measured as pairwise Levenshtein distance, computed with the stringdist R package after trimming three terminal residues from each end. Held by TCRdb, this immuneACCESS table contains in-frame sequences only and omits some clones. Under half of the omission traces to an unresolved V gene where checked; the cause of the rest is unknown. V and J calls and clone size come straight from that table; D and trimming were deduced from the DNA. The sample has roughly 68,000 clones on record, more than 80% of them singletons. The ten largest clones capture approximately 0.21% of the sample.

The V and J genes are TRBV23-1 and TRBJ1-1; the D segment cannot be called with confidence. TRBV23-1 is an ORF; its function is uncertain. This receptor was identified in a human donor in good health. Material for sequencing was naive CD4+ T cells from PBMCs. What the cell subset or site label conveys for this sample: naive CD4+ T cells isolated by negative enrichment. The nucleotide sequence reads TGCGCCAGCAGTCAAAGGAAATTGGTGGTGGTTAGTCGACATCTAGGTGACACTGAAGCTTTCTTT. Translated, it gives CASSQRKLVVVSRHLGDTEAFF.